A selection of T cell receptor beta chains follows, all from one sample in a study of shared clonotypes between healthy human individuals. Profiling relied on immunoSEQ multiplex PCR, and the TCRdb table lists in-frame clones only, not all of them. The sample shows nearly 1,000,000 clones, 60% to 85% of them seen only once. The specimen sequenced was memory CD4+ T cells sorted from blood. The origin of the receptors is a man between 18 and 29 years old in good health. Each CDR3 is given with its conserved first and last residue. D genes are given only for firm matches. Some rows have no size entry. The others give once, few or many, or a class for an expanded clone.

d_call	clone_size	v_call	j_call	cdr3_nt	cdr3_aa
TRBD2	.	TRBV11-3	TRBJ2-5	TGTGCCAGCAGTCGGACTAGTCTGGAGACCCAGTACTTC	CASSRTSLETQYF
.	.	TRBV12-5	TRBJ1-5	TGTGCTAGTGGTTTGGTACGAGGAAACTTGATTAATCAGCCCCAGCATTTT	CASGLVRGNLINQPQHF
.	many	TRBV7-6	TRBJ2-5	TGTGCCAGCAGCCCCCCGGGGGAGACCCAGTACTTC	CASSPPGETQYF
TRBD1	.	TRBV6-5	TRBJ1-1	TGTGCCAGCCGGGACAGGTACACTGAAGCTTTCTTT	CASRDRYTEAFF
TRBD1	.	TRBV7-9	TRBJ1-1	TGTGCCAGCAGCACTCGACAGGGATTGAACACTGAAGCTTTCTTT	CASSTRQGLNTEAFF
TRBD2	once	TRBV5-5	TRBJ2-5	TGTGCCAGCAGATTGGGACTAGCGGAAGAGACCCAGTACTTC	CASRLGLAEETQYF
.	.	TRBV7-9	TRBJ2-1	TGTGCCAGCAGCTTATATACGGGCAATGAGCAGTTCTTC	CASSLYTGNEQFF
TRBD1	.	TRBV7-9	TRBJ1-5	TGTGCCAGCAGCTTGACAGGGGTGGGGAATCAGCCCCAGCATTTT	CASSLTGVGNQPQHF
.	.	TRBV18	TRBJ1-2	TGTGCCAGCTCACCGGGCCTTAGCTATGGCTACACCTTC	CASSPGLSYGYTF
.	.	TRBV30	TRBJ1-1	TGTGCCTGGAGCCAGGGTCTGAACACTGAAGCTTTCTTT	CAWSQGLNTEAFF
.	.	TRBV10-3	TRBJ1-6	TGTGCCATCAGGAGGGACAATTCGGAGGGTTCACCCCTCCACTTT	CAIRRDNSEGSPLHF
.	.	TRBV5-6	TRBJ1-5	TGTGCCAGCAGCTTAGGTCCCAATCAGCCCCAGCATTTT	CASSLGPNQPQHF
.	.	TRBV30	TRBJ1-5	TGTGCCTGGAGTGCTAAAGGACTTAGCAATCAGCCCCAGCATTTT	CAWSAKGLSNQPQHF
TRBD1	.	TRBV5-3	TRBJ2-7	TGTGCCAGAACCTCCGACTCTTCCGGGACAGGGGGTAGCTCCTACGAGCAGTACTTC	CARTSDSSGTGGSSYEQYF
.	.	TRBV7-9	TRBJ2-7	TGTGCCAGCAGCCTCTCCAGTAACTCCTACGAGCAGTACTTC	CASSLSSNSYEQYF
.	.	TRBV5-1	TRBJ2-1	TGCGCCAGCAGCTTGAGTCAACAGGGTTCGGGTGAGCAGTTCTTC	CASSLSQQGSGEQFF
.	.	TRBV7-3	TRBJ1-1	TGTGCCAGCAGCTGGACAGCGAACACTGAAGCTTTCTTT	CASSWTANTEAFF
.	.	TRBV6-1	TRBJ1-1	TGTGCCAGCAGTGCCCTGACACAACCCAACACTGAAGCTTTCTTT	CASSALTQPNTEAFF
TRBD1	.	TRBV5-1	TRBJ2-3	TGCGCCAGCAGCACTGGGACAGGGTTAGATACGCAGTATTTT	CASSTGTGLDTQYF
.	.	TRBV19	TRBJ2-1	TGTGCCAGTAGTATAGTATTCGGCGGGATCAATGAGCAGTTCTTC	CASSIVFGGINEQFF
TRBD1	.	TRBV5-1	TRBJ2-7	TGCGCCAGCAGCTTGGGGGACAGGGCCCTATACGAGCAGTACTTC	CASSLGDRALYEQYF
.	.	TRBV28	TRBJ2-2	TGTGCCAGCAGTTCGCCAAACACCGGGGAGCTGTTTTTT	CASSSPNTGELFF
TRBD2	.	TRBV5-1	TRBJ2-5	TGCGCCAGCAGCTTAGGTAGCGGGAGGGAGGAGACCCAGTACTTC	CASSLGSGREETQYF
.	.	TRBV11-2	TRBJ2-2	TGTGCCAGCAGCTTATCAGGCGGGAAAAACACCGGGGAGCTGTTTTTT	CASSLSGGKNTGELFF
.	few	TRBV19	TRBJ1-5	TGTGCCAGTAGTATAGTCGGCAGAAACAATCAGCCCCAGCATTTT	CASSIVGRNNQPQHF
.	once	TRBV28	TRBJ1-1	TGTGCCAGCAGTTTATCAGGGGCTGGAGCTTTCTTT	CASSLSGAGAFF
TRBD2	.	TRBV5-1	TRBJ2-7	TGCGCCAGCAGCCGGGAGGGGAACTACGAGCAGTACTTC	CASSREGNYEQYF
TRBD1	.	TRBV10-3	TRBJ1-6	TGTGCCATCGGGGACAGCCTCTCCTATAATTCACCCCTCCACTTT	CAIGDSLSYNSPLHF
.	.	TRBV6-5	TRBJ1-2	TGTGCCAGCAGTTACTCCACAGCCAACTATGGCTACACCTTC	CASSYSTANYGYTF
TRBD1	.	TRBV6-1	TRBJ2-5	TGTGCCAGCAGTGCCCTCCCCGGACAGGGGTTTCTTCAGGAGACCCAGTACTTC	CASSALPGQGFLQETQYF
TRBD1	.	TRBV29-1	TRBJ1-4	TGCAGCGTGAAGGACAGGAGGGCCGAAAAACTGTTTTTT	CSVKDRRAEKLFF
TRBD1	.	TRBV30	TRBJ1-4	TGTGCCTGGTCCATGGGACAGACAAATGAAAAACTGTTTTTT	CAWSMGQTNEKLFF
.	.	TRBV30	TRBJ1-4	TGTGCCTGGAGTGACGTATTCACGACCCCCAAGGAAAAACTGTTTTTT	CAWSDVFTTPKEKLFF
.	.	TRBV7-2	TRBJ1-2	TGTGCCAGCAGCTTAGATGCTGGCCGGCATCCCTATGGCTACACCTTC	CASSLDAGRHPYGYTF
.	.	TRBV11-3	TRBJ2-1	TGTGCCAGCAGCTTAGTTTCCGGAAGTGGCAATGAGCAGTTCTTC	CASSLVSGSGNEQFF
TRBD2	.	TRBV28	TRBJ2-5	TGTGCCAGCAGTCTCCACGCGGGACTAGAAGAGACCCAGTACTTC	CASSLHAGLEETQYF
.	.	TRBV19	TRBJ1-1	TGTGCCAGTAGTATCACCGGGCCGGGGAACACTGAAGCTTTCTTT	CASSITGPGNTEAFF
TRBD1	.	TRBV6-5	TRBJ2-1	TGTGCCAGCAGATCAGGGACAGCCGGAAAGGAGTTCTTC	CASRSGTAGKEFF
.	.	TRBV10-2	TRBJ2-3	TGCGCCAGCAGTGATAGGGATACGCAGTATTTT	CASSDRDTQYF
TRBD1	once	TRBV6-5	TRBJ2-7	TGTGCCAGCAGTTACCGTGACAGGGGGGGGTACGAGCAGTACTTC	CASSYRDRGGYEQYF
TRBD2	.	TRBV5-4	TRBJ2-3	TGTGCCAGCAGCTTGAGGCAGGGAGGGACAGATACGCAGTATTTT	CASSLRQGGTDTQYF
.	.	TRBV28	TRBJ1-5	TGTGCCAGCAGCCCTGATAGCAATCAGCCCCAGCATTTT	CASSPDSNQPQHF
.	once	TRBV5-8	TRBJ2-6	TGTGCCAGCAGCCCCCTTTTGAAGTCTGGGGCCAACGTCCTGACTTTC	CASSPLLKSGANVLTF
TRBD1	few	TRBV19	TRBJ1-5	TGTGCCAGTTCTGACAGGGGAGATCAGCCCCAGCATTTT	CASSDRGDQPQHF
.	.	TRBV6-5	TRBJ2-3	TGTGCCAGCAGTTACGCGGCTAGCCTGACGCAGTATTTT	CASSYAASLTQYF
TRBD1	few	TRBV6-6	TRBJ1-5	TGTGCCAGCAGTGCTCCAGGGGGCAGCCAGCCCCAGCATTTT	CASSAPGGSQPQHF
.	.	TRBV30	TRBJ2-4	TGTGCCTGGAGTGGGACAGCCAAAAACATTCAGTACTTC	CAWSGTAKNIQYF
TRBD1	.	TRBV28	TRBJ1-5	TGTGCCAGCAGTTTCGGGACAGTCCCACGGCAGCCCCAGCATTTT	CASSFGTVPRQPQHF
TRBD2	.	TRBV6-6	TRBJ2-5	TGTGCCAGCAGTTCGGGACTAGCGGGAAAGTTGGAGACCCAGTACTTC	CASSSGLAGKLETQYF
.	.	TRBV4-3	TRBJ1-5	TGCGCCAGCAGCAGGAGGGAAGGTCAGCCCCAGCATTTT	CASSRREGQPQHF
.	many	TRBV2	TRBJ1-1	TGTGCCAGCAGTGACAGGGTGTGGACTGAAGCTTTCTTT	CASSDRVWTEAFF
.	few	TRBV6-5	TRBJ1-2	TGTGCCAGCAGTCAGGACCACTACACCTTC	CASSQDHYTF
.	.	TRBV5-6	TRBJ2-7	TGTGCCAGCAGCTTGGCCTCCGGGTACGAGCAGTACTTC	CASSLASGYEQYF
.	once	TRBV6-6	TRBJ2-7	TGTGCCAGCAGTTACTCACAGGTGGTGAACTACGAGCAGTACTTC	CASSYSQVVNYEQYF
TRBD2	.	TRBV9	TRBJ2-1	TGTGCCAGCAGCGTAAGCGGGGGGGCGCTTGAGCAGTTCTTC	CASSVSGGALEQFF
TRBD1	.	TRBV19	TRBJ1-5	TGTGCCAGTAGTCTCGACAGGGGGGGAAATCAGCCCCAGCATTTT	CASSLDRGGNQPQHF
TRBD1	.	TRBV4-1	TRBJ2-7	TGCGCCAGCAGCCCACGAACCACAGGGGGCCTACTCTACGAGCAGTACTTC	CASSPRTTGGLLYEQYF
TRBD1	many	TRBV7-9	TRBJ2-1	TGTGCCAGTCACAGGACAGGGCGATCCTACAATGAGCAGTTCTTC	CASHRTGRSYNEQFF
TRBD1	.	TRBV28	TRBJ2-7	TGTGCCAGCAGTTTGCCGGGACAGGGAGGGCAGTACTTC	CASSLPGQGGQYF